This T cell receptor (beta chain) emerged from a study of T cell repertoires in cytomegalovirus infection. Study overall: It can be stated that public TCR beta signatures indicated CMV infection as well as a matching HLA type. Study outcomes and limitations: The response measured ex vivo was dominated by TCR beta clonotypes (HLA-C-restricted and CMV-specific).

The CDR3 contains 15 residues. V dropped 6 bases and J dropped 7; count of bases not matched to a gene: 10. Looked up from germline, CDR1 is MNHEY and CDR2 is SVGEGT. In regard to this clonotype: No antigen is known for it.

Each CDR3 protein gets one entry after TCRdb re-called the reads with MiXCR. The data hold 100,000 or so distinct CDR3 sequences, with approximately 15% observed a single time. The chain is built from TRBV6-2 or TRBV6-3 and TRBJ2-3; 10 positions agree with TRBD2. This TCR derives from a human donor in good health (CMV status not recorded). Some clones in this sample may be carry-over from other donors' samples. The sample consisted of PBMCs. The CDR3 DNA sequence: TGTGCCAGCAGGAAGGCTAGCGGGGGCCTTCATACGCAGTATTTT. It is translated as CASRKASGGLHTQYF.